Each of the 4 T cell receptor beta chains below was sequenced from the same sample in a study of regulatory T cells in long-lasting Graves disease (TCRdb year 2021). In light of the paper, this sample's time point label describes: newly diagnosed GD, antithyroid drugs for less than 3 months. For both TCR sequencing and RNA sequencing, RNA was extracted from PBMCs using TRIzol. Libraries were built with multiplex PCR. The sample was run on an Illumina HiSeq 4000. To build TCR beta libraries, CDR3 regions were amplified by Arm-PCR using iRepertoire HTBI primers. TCRdb handled the public reads itself, with Q25 trimming in fastp and clone calling in MiXCR, and kept productive beta chains. Rows are combined by CDR3 protein, so each entry shows the most common genes and DNA. The table for this sample lists 520,000 or so distinct CDR3 sequences; more than 10% of them were counted only once. The leading ten clones occupy more than 8% of the sample.

Another study also made use of these data, one on T cells in Graves' hyperthyroidism and ophthalmopathy.

The sample consisted of peripheral blood mononuclear cells (PBMCs), taken at new diagnosis, from a patient treated with antithyroid drugs. The receptors derive from a woman in her twenties or thirties with Graves disease. Donor details come from another sample of the same person, matched by shared clones.

This clonotype was seen at least ten times. This chain links TRBV9 with TRBJ2-3; 11 nucleotides match TRBD2. Looked up from germline, CDR1 is SGDLS and CDR2 is YYNGEE. The CDR3 loop spans 16 amino acids. Trimming cost V 4 bases and J 4 bases; bases outside gene matches: 8. CDR3 nucleotides: TGTGCCAGCAGCATCAACCTAGCGGGAGGATCAGATACGCAGTATTTT. It yields the protein CASSINLAGGSDTQYF.

The V and J genes are TRBV20-1 and TRBJ2-5; 7 positions match TRBD1. The V gene end was trimmed by 0 bases and the J gene end by 5 bases; junction bases not matched to a gene: 3. The CDR3 contains 13 residues. CDR1 and CDR2 (germline): DFQATT, SNEGSKA (reference sequence). This CDR3 is CSARDGTAETQYF. The CDR3 nucleotides are TGCAGTGCTAGAGATGGGACAGCCGAGACCCAGTACTTC.

This clonotype appeared many times. The chain links TRBV4-3 to TRBJ2-1; tentatively, D is TRBD1 or TRBD2 (5 bases each). V was cut by 0 bases and J by 6 bases, with 18 bases left in between. The CDR3 has 17 amino acids. Germline-derived CDR1 and CDR2 are LGHNA and YSLEER. CDR3 sequence (DNA): TGCGCCAGCAGCCAAGAGTGGGGCTGGGGAGAGGTCAATGAGCAGTTCTTC. It codes for CASSQEWGWGEVNEQFF.

The sample holds many counts of this clonotype. The genes are TRBV6-2 or TRBV6-3 and TRBJ2-1; 10 bases are shared with TRBD2. Germline V gives CDR1 MNHEY, CDR2 SVGEGT. The CDR3 is 14 residues long. V lost 6 bases, J lost 12 bases, and 11 bases stayed unmatched. The CDR3 nucleotides read TGTGCCAGCAGCCGGGCTAGCGGGAGTAAGGTGCAGTTCTTC. Translated, it gives CASSRASGSKVQFF.